This TCR beta chain was retrieved from a study of blood T cell repertoires in COVID-19. Study-wide background: COVID-19 samples collected from the United States, Italy and Spain covered acute and convalescent phases. T cells, B-cell-depleted T cells, or PBMCs provided the cDNA or gDNA that served as material.

Methods used by the authors: Quantification of nucleated cells was approximated via reference gene primer amplification. TCRdb's table, derived via immunoSEQ multiplex PCR, lists solely in-frame clones and lacks some. That table is the source of V, J and clone size, and D and trimming were worked out from the DNA. This sample carries tens of thousands of clones, roughly nine tenths of them seen once, and the ten largest clones take around 4.9%. The sequencing sample was made of peripheral blood. This sequence was found in a human donor in a cohort sampled during active COVID-19.

This chain's CDR3 is CASSLRLVPPEEQYF. Here the CDR3 DNA reads TGTGCCAGCAGCCTACGACTAGTCCCCCCGGAAGAGCAGTACTTC. The chain carries TRBV2 and TRBJ2-7; the D gene is possibly TRBD2 (6 bases). Trimming cost V 6 bases and J 7 bases, with 22 bases left between them. Germline V gene data show CDR1 as SNHLY and CDR2 as FYNNEI. This CDR3 has 15 amino acids.